This T cell receptor beta chain was recovered during a study of cytomegalovirus exposure and HLA in healthy donors. Vbeta (60) and Jbeta (13) primers were used in the PCR. TCRdb keeps only in-frame clones here, not all; method: immunoSEQ multiplex PCR. This sample has just over 200,000 clones, with about 70% found just once. Trimming removed 4 bases from V and 4 bases from J; junction bases left unmatched: 3. Germline V gene sequence: CDR1 MGHRA, CDR2 YSYEKL. CDR3 length: 15 residues. The sequence was obtained from a man between 35 and 55 years old in good health and CMV-seropositive. The sample was PBMCs. V usage is TRBV4-1 and J usage is TRBJ1-5; TRBD1 aligns across 11 bases. CDR3 nucleotides: TGCGCCAGCAGCCGGGGACAGGGGGATAATCAGCCCCAGCATTTT. Its protein is CASSRGQGDNQPQHF.